These 14 T cell receptor beta chains were sequenced from one sample in a study of long-term antiretroviral therapy in people with HIV. They ran version v3.0 of the immunoSEQ assay at survey level. TCRdb keeps only in-frame clones here, not all; method: immunoSEQ multiplex PCR. The table has some 18,000 clones, 79% seen once; the top ten hold about 6%. The sample in question was unsorted PBMCs, obtained at the start of antiretroviral therapy, before treatment. Receptors were obtained from a man aged 18 to 30 with HIV.

V usage is TRBV6-6 and J usage is TRBJ1-1; no reliable D call. There are 12 residues in the CDR3. Germline-derived CDR1 and CDR2 are MNHNY and SVGAGI (reference sequence). With 5 bases removed from V and 3 bases from J, the gap between germline ends came to 7 bases. The CDR3 bases are TGTGCCAGCAGTGTCCGGGACACTGAAGCTTTCTTT. Translating gives CASSVRDTEAFF.

The rearrangement uses TRBV28 and TRBJ2-7; tentative D call: TRBD2 (5 bases). Germline CDR1 is MDHEN and CDR2 is SYDVKM. Trimming removed 5 bases at V and 4 bases at J, with 21 bases between. The CDR3 is made up of 16 amino acids. The CDR3 region has the DNA TGTGCCAGCAGTCCCCCCCTCGAGGGAGCGTTTTACGAGCAGTACTTC. Protein sequence: CASSPPLEGAFYEQYF. Filled out from reference TRBV28 and TRBJ2-7, the complete variable domain reads DVKVTQSSRYLVKRTGEKVFLECVQDMDHENMFWYRQDPGLGLRLIYFSYDVKMKEKGDIPEGYSVSREKKERFSLILESASTNQTSMYLCASSPPLEGAFYEQYFGPGTRLTVT.

The genes are TRBV30 and TRBJ2-1; D ambiguous. V lost 8 bases and J 8 bases, leaving 16 bases between the germline ends. The CDR3 spans 12 residues. Germline assignment: CDR1 GTSNPN and CDR2 SVGIG (reference sequence). The CDR3 DNA follows: TGTGCCGCCCCGGGTCCTTCGGATGAGCAGTTCTTC. This encodes CAAPGPSDEQFF. Complete variable domain (other parts from reference TRBV30 and TRBJ2-1): SQTIHQWPATLVQPVGSPLSLECTVEGTSNPNLYWYRQAAGRGLQLLFYSVGIGQISSEVPQNLSASRPQDRQFILSSKKLLLSDSGFYLCAAPGPSDEQFFGPGTRLTVL.

The chain links TRBV6-6 to TRBJ1-1, with D possibly matching TRBD1 (5 bases). Germline lookup yields CDR1 MNHNY and CDR2 SVGAGI (reference sequence). The CDR3 contains 15 residues. V lost 1 base, J lost 1 base, and 10 bases lay in between. This CDR3 is CASSYLGTGNTEAFF. CDR3 DNA sequence: TGTGCCAGCAGTTACTTAGGGACGGGGAACACTGAAGCTTTCTTT.

V is TRBV27 and J is TRBJ1-5, with TRBD1 as a possible D gene (5 bases). The CDR3 loop spans 14 amino acids. The germline V gene has CDR1 MNHEY and CDR2 SMNVEV (reference sequence). V gave up 10 bases and J gave up 6 bases, with 19 bases separating them. The CDR3 DNA sequence: TGTGCCATCAACGAGGCAGGGATAGGTCAGCCCCAGCATTTT. This codes for CAINEAGIGQPQHF.

This clone appeared a few times. The chain carries TRBV19 and TRBJ2-7; the D is unclear. The V gene lost 3 bases and the J gene lost 7 bases, with 10 bases spanning the gap. CDR3 length equals 12 residues. The germline V gene encodes CDR1 LNHDA and CDR2 SQIVND (reference sequence). The CDR3 region is CASSMAQTEQYF. CDR3 bases: TGTGCCAGTAGTATGGCCCAGACTGAGCAGTACTTC.

The rearrangement joins TRBV5-1 to TRBJ1-6, with D hard to call. The CDR3 is made up of 16 amino acids. Germline V gene lookup returns CDR1 SGHRS and CDR2 YFSETQ. V lost 4 bases and J lost 0, with 11 bases in between. This CDR3 is CASSVGGYSYNSPLHF. CDR3 DNA: TGCGCCAGCAGCGTGGGCGGATACTCCTATAATTCACCCCTCCACTTT. Drawing the rest from reference TRBV5-1 and TRBJ1-6, the complete variable domain is KAGVTQTPRYLIKTRGQQVTLSCSPISGHRSVSWYQQTPGQGLQFLFEYFSETQRNKGNFPGRFSGRQFSNSRSEMNVSTLELGDSALYLCASSVGGYSYNSPLHFGNGTRLTVT.

This rearrangement joins TRBV5-4 to TRBJ2-7, with a tentative D call TRBD2 (6 bases). Germline CDR1 and CDR2: SGHNT and YYREEE (reference sequence). This CDR3 contains 16 residues. The V and J ends lost 0 bases and 0 bases respectively, with 13 bases between them. CDR3: CASSLARRGYSYEQYF. The CDR3 region has the DNA TGTGCCAGCAGCTTGGCAAGGCGGGGCTACTCCTACGAGCAGTACTTC.

The chain employs TRBV27 and TRBJ2-3, with 11 bases that match TRBD2. V was pared by 4 bases and J by 0 bases, with 6 bases of the junction left unmatched. CDR1 and CDR2 (germline): MNHEY, SMNVEV (reference sequence). The CDR3 extends over 17 amino acids. In DNA, the CDR3 is TGTGCCAGCAGTTCTCAACTAGCGGGGGCTAGCACAGATACGCAGTATTTT. Its protein product is CASSSQLAGASTDTQYF.

On this clone itself: Compared with germline, one end of the junction differs, possibly owing to a read error. J is TRBJ2-4 and V is TRBV7-9; D is unclear. The V gene's germline CDR1 is SEHNR and CDR2 FQNEAQ (reference sequence). This CDR3 comprises 11 residues. The CDR3 coding sequence is TGTGTCAGCAGCCGTGGAAACATTCAGTACTTC. This gives the protein CVSSRGNIQYF.

In this sample, this clone turned up once. This chain uses TRBV27 with TRBJ2-7; D perhaps matches TRBD1 (6 bases). This CDR3 has 13 amino acids. Germline V CDR1 and CDR2: MNHEY, SMNVEV (reference sequence). V was trimmed by 6 bases and J by 4 bases, leaving 13 bases between them. CDR3 residues: CASRSGVPYEQYF. The CDR3 DNA reads TGTGCCAGCAGGTCAGGGGTTCCGTACGAGCAGTACTTC.

V is TRBV6-6 and J is TRBJ2-5; 8 positions agree with TRBD2. Unmatched junction bases numbered 11, after V lost 6 bases and J lost 5 bases. CDR3 size: 15 residues. Germline CDR1 MNHNY, CDR2 SVGAGI (reference sequence). CDR3 DNA sequence: TGTGCCAGCAGGGGATTAGCGGGGTCGCGTGAGACCCAGTACTTC. This codes for CASRGLAGSRETQYF.

The V and J genes are TRBV6-5 and TRBJ2-3; the match to TRBD2 covers 11 bases. After removal of 6 bases from V and 6 bases from J, the junction contained 8 bases not matched to a gene. The CDR3 contains 15 residues. Germline V CDR1 and CDR2: MNHEY, SVGAGI. CDR3 sequence (DNA): TGTGCCAGCAGCCTTAGCGGGAGGGCAAGGGATACGCAGTATTTT. This sequence encodes CASSLSGRARDTQYF.

The gene calls are TRBV7-2 and TRBJ1-1, with D perhaps TRBD1 (5 bases). CDR3 length: 13 residues. Germline lookup yields CDR1 SGHTA and CDR2 FQGNSA. V lost 1 base to trimming and J lost 7 bases, with 10 bases between them. The chain's CDR3 is CASSLGRGGEAFF. CDR3 DNA: TGTGCCAGCAGCTTAGGGAGGGGAGGTGAAGCTTTCTTT.